Described below is a single T cell receptor (beta chain) sequence and its context. The antigen remains undetermined. The V gene's germline CDR1 is SGHRS and CDR2 YFSETQ. The CDR3 consists of 12 residues. Trimming took 3 bases from V and 10 from J, leaving 13 bases between them. With 60 Vbeta and 13 Jbeta primers, the PCR was carried out. Sequencing used immunoSEQ multiplex PCR; TCRdb keeps in-frame clones, though not all of them. The sample lists about 65,000 clones; around 80% were seen once. The data were taken from a study of cytomegalovirus exposure and HLA in healthy donors. Findings and limits, study-wide: A missense DCLRE1C variant was associated with V- and J-gene trimming of TCR beta chains in a later analysis, and an independent cohort replicated the association.

Source material: PBMCs. This clonotype was sampled from a girl under 18 in good health and CMV-seropositive. The chain carries TRBV5-1 and TRBJ1-1, with unresolved D. The CDR3 region is CASSSSRGVAFF. The CDR3 coding sequence is TGCGCCAGCAGCTCATCCCGAGGCGTAGCTTTCTTT.